The sequence of this T cell receptor (beta chain) was determined in a study of blood T cell repertoires in COVID-19. Study background: Samples representing acute and convalescent COVID-19 were sourced from the United States, Italy and Spain. PBMCs, B-cell-depleted T cells, or T cells were the source of the cDNA or gDNA that made up the material.

The CDR3 covers 15 residues. V shed 0 bases, J shed 8 bases, and the junction held 6 bases outside the gene matches. Per germline, CDR1 MGHRA and CDR2 YSYEKL. Original methodology: It was from reference gene primer amplification that nucleated cell counts were estimated. Assay used: immunoSEQ multiplex PCR; TCRdb lists only in-frame clones, some missing. V and J calls and clone size are copied from that table; D and trimming were computed from the DNA. The sample contains more than 200,000 clones, roughly 88% of which appear only once. The sequenced material came from peripheral blood. The clonotype was recovered from a woman between 40 and 55 years old who had recovered from COVID-19. The chain carries TRBV4-1 and TRBJ2-1, with 8 bases matching TRBD2. As DNA, the CDR3 is TGCGCCAGCAGCCAAGACGGACTAGCATTCGATGAGCAGTTCTTC. The encoded protein is CASSQDGLAFDEQFF.